The rows below give T cell receptor beta chains drawn from one sample of a study of blood T cell repertoires in COVID-19. The protocol was immunoSEQ multiplex PCR, while the TCRdb copy is restricted to in-frame clones and leaves out a portion. The sample lists over 100,000 clones, 83% occurring once. The specimen was peripheral blood. The receptor set was obtained from a woman aged 55-69 years with acute or convalescent COVID-19. Each CDR3 is given with its conserved first and last residue. The D gene is left open where the match is weak. Clone size is shown for a subset of rows, as once, few, many or a class of expanded clone.

D gene: TRBD1
J gene: TRBJ1-2
V gene: TRBV28
clone size: -
CDR3 protein: CASRMTGGANYGYTF
CDR3 DNA: TGTGCCAGCAGAATGACAGGGGGCGCGAACTATGGCTACACCTTC

D gene: TRBD1
J gene: TRBJ1-5
V gene: TRBV6-1
clone size: -
CDR3 protein: CASSEALAGTALSNQPQHF
CDR3 DNA: TGTGCCAGCAGTGAAGCGCTCGCCGGGACAGCCCTTAGCAATCAGCCCCAGCATTTT

D gene: TRBD2
J gene: TRBJ2-7
V gene: TRBV7-8
clone size: -
CDR3 protein: CASSSGTSGPYEQYF
CDR3 DNA: TGTGCCAGCAGCTCTGGGACTAGCGGCCCCTACGAGCAGTACTTC

D gene: -
J gene: TRBJ1-1
V gene: TRBV11-2
clone size: once
CDR3 protein: CASSLAGAGTEAFF
CDR3 DNA: TGTGCCAGCAGCTTAGCTGGGGCTGGGACTGAAGCTTTCTTT

D gene: -
J gene: TRBJ1-1
V gene: TRBV11-1
clone size: -
CDR3 protein: CASSGADRKNTEAFF
CDR3 DNA: TGTGCCAGCAGCGGAGCCGACAGAAAAAACACTGAAGCTTTCTTT

D gene: -
J gene: TRBJ1-2
V gene: TRBV2
clone size: -
CDR3 protein: CASSQGGYGYTF
CDR3 DNA: TGTGCCAGCAGTCAGGGAGGGTATGGCTACACCTTC

D gene: -
J gene: TRBJ2-5
V gene: TRBV19
clone size: -
CDR3 protein: CASSIVGDTFETQYF
CDR3 DNA: TGTGCCAGTAGTATAGTCGGGGACACTTTTGAGACCCAGTACTTC

D gene: -
J gene: TRBJ2-7
V gene: TRBV9
clone size: -
CDR3 protein: CASSVDSSYEQYF
CDR3 DNA: TGTGCCAGCAGCGTAGACAGCTCCTACGAGCAGTACTTC

D gene: -
J gene: TRBJ1-5
V gene: TRBV6-2/TRBV6-3
clone size: -
CDR3 protein: CASSRTAPNQPQHF
CDR3 DNA: TGTGCCAGCAGCCGGACAGCCCCCAATCAGCCCCAGCATTTT

D gene: TRBD2
J gene: TRBJ2-7
V gene: TRBV28
clone size: -
CDR3 protein: CASRTRAGIGYF
CDR3 DNA: TGTGCCAGCAGGACTCGAGCGGGAATAGGGTACTTC

D gene: -
J gene: TRBJ1-6
V gene: TRBV27
clone size: -
CDR3 protein: CASSLGLGTGSYNSPLHF
CDR3 DNA: TGTGCCAGCAGTTTAGGTCTGGGTACAGGGTCCTATAATTCACCCCTCCACTTT

D gene: TRBD1
J gene: TRBJ2-2
V gene: TRBV25-1
clone size: -
CDR3 protein: CASSEQDRVGTGELFF
CDR3 DNA: TGTGCCAGCAGTGAGCAGGACAGGGTGGGCACCGGGGAGCTGTTTTTT

D gene: TRBD2
J gene: TRBJ2-7
V gene: TRBV15
clone size: few
CDR3 protein: CATSRDVRLAGEQYF
CDR3 DNA: TGTGCCACCAGCAGAGATGTCCGGCTAGCGGGGGAGCAGTACTTC

D gene: -
J gene: TRBJ1-5
V gene: TRBV7-2
clone size: -
CDR3 protein: CASSLGRTNQPQHF
CDR3 DNA: TGTGCCAGCAGCTTAGGCCGAACAAATCAGCCCCAGCATTTT

D gene: -
J gene: TRBJ2-7
V gene: TRBV6-1
clone size: -
CDR3 protein: CATGGGGTYEQYF
CDR3 DNA: TGTGCCACGGGTGGAGGGGGCACGTACGAGCAGTACTTC

D gene: -
J gene: TRBJ2-1
V gene: TRBV29-1
clone size: -
CDR3 protein: CSAGRTSYNEQFF
CDR3 DNA: TGCAGCGCCGGGAGAACCTCCTACAATGAGCAGTTCTTC

D gene: TRBD2
J gene: TRBJ2-7
V gene: TRBV3-1/TRBV3-2
clone size: -
CDR3 protein: CASSQGLAGANEQYF
CDR3 DNA: TGTGCCAGCAGCCAAGGCCTAGCGGGAGCTAACGAGCAGTACTTC

D gene: -
J gene: TRBJ1-6
V gene: TRBV10-2
clone size: -
CDR3 protein: CASLWGESYNSPLHF
CDR3 DNA: TGCGCCAGCCTTTGGGGGGAGTCCTATAATTCACCCCTCCACTTT

D gene: -
J gene: TRBJ1-2
V gene: TRBV30
clone size: -
CDR3 protein: CAWSAGKKTYGYTF
CDR3 DNA: TGTGCCTGGAGTGCAGGGAAAAAAACCTATGGCTACACCTTC

D gene: -
J gene: TRBJ1-3
V gene: TRBV7-7
clone size: -
CDR3 protein: CASSPRDGDSGNTIYF
CDR3 DNA: TGTGCTAGCAGTCCTCGAGACGGAGACTCTGGAAACACCATATATTTT

D gene: -
J gene: TRBJ2-1
V gene: TRBV5-1
clone size: -
CDR3 protein: CASSAYEGGDLNEQFF
CDR3 DNA: TGCGCCAGCAGCGCCTATGAGGGCGGGGACCTGAATGAGCAGTTCTTC

D gene: -
J gene: TRBJ2-7
V gene: TRBV5-4
clone size: -
CDR3 protein: CASSPSTQGFEQYF
CDR3 DNA: TGTGCCAGCAGCCCCAGCACACAGGGTTTCGAGCAGTACTTC

D gene: -
J gene: TRBJ2-7
V gene: TRBV25-1
clone size: -
CDR3 protein: CASSESVIEQYF
CDR3 DNA: TGTGCCAGCAGTGAATCAGTCATCGAGCAGTACTTC

D gene: TRBD1
J gene: TRBJ1-6
V gene: TRBV28
clone size: -
CDR3 protein: CASCPGGQGNSPLHF
CDR3 DNA: TGTGCCAGCTGCCCCGGGGGACAGGGAAATTCACCCCTCCACTTT

D gene: -
J gene: TRBJ1-3
V gene: TRBV3-1/TRBV3-2
clone size: once
CDR3 protein: CASSQGQIRTSGNTIYF
CDR3 DNA: TGTGCCAGCAGCCAAGGCCAGATCCGCACATCTGGAAACACCATATATTTT

D gene: TRBD1
J gene: TRBJ1-6
V gene: TRBV30
clone size: -
CDR3 protein: CAWKTGTYSGYSPLHF
CDR3 DNA: TGTGCCTGGAAGACAGGGACCTACTCCGGTTATTCACCCCTCCACTTT

D gene: -
J gene: TRBJ1-6
V gene: TRBV28
clone size: -
CDR3 protein: CASSTSRVSILYNSPLHF
CDR3 DNA: TGTGCCAGCAGCACCTCCCGGGTCTCTATTCTCTATAATTCACCCCTCCACTTT

D gene: TRBD2
J gene: TRBJ2-7
V gene: TRBV29-1
clone size: -
CDR3 protein: CSVKTSGRTTGQYF
CDR3 DNA: TGCAGCGTTAAAACTAGCGGGAGGACTACGGGGCAGTACTTC

D gene: TRBD2
J gene: TRBJ2-3
V gene: TRBV5-1
clone size: -
CDR3 protein: CASSLAPAGGSTDTQYF
CDR3 DNA: TGCGCCAGCAGCTTGGCCCCTGCGGGAGGGAGCACAGATACGCAGTATTTT

D gene: TRBD2
J gene: TRBJ2-5
V gene: TRBV3-1/TRBV3-2
clone size: -
CDR3 protein: CASSEAGEGETQYF
CDR3 DNA: TGTGCCAGCAGCGAGGCGGGAGAGGGTGAGACCCAGTACTTC

D gene: -
J gene: TRBJ1-1
V gene: TRBV3-1/TRBV3-2
clone size: -
CDR3 protein: CASSQGGSTEAFF
CDR3 DNA: TGTGCCAGCAGCCAAGGGGGCTCCACTGAAGCTTTCTTT

D gene: TRBD2
J gene: TRBJ2-1
V gene: TRBV4-3
clone size: -
CDR3 protein: CASSQDTGGQDSGYNEQFF
CDR3 DNA: TGCGCCAGCAGCCAAGATACGGGAGGGCAGGATTCGGGGTACAATGAGCAGTTCTTC

D gene: -
J gene: TRBJ1-2
V gene: TRBV5-1
clone size: -
CDR3 protein: CASSLFSVGSGYTF
CDR3 DNA: TGCGCCAGCAGCTTATTCTCCGTGGGGAGCGGCTACACCTTC

D gene: -
J gene: TRBJ2-1
V gene: TRBV5-4
clone size: -
CDR3 protein: CASSTGISLGYERFF
CDR3 DNA: TGTGCCAGCAGCACCGGAATCTCCCTCGGCTATGAGCGGTTCTTC

D gene: -
J gene: TRBJ1-1
V gene: TRBV27
clone size: many
CDR3 protein: CASSLRRNTEAFF
CDR3 DNA: TGTGCCAGCAGTCTCCGGAGAAACACTGAAGCTTTCTTT

D gene: TRBD1
J gene: TRBJ2-3
V gene: TRBV19
clone size: -
CDR3 protein: CASSKGTENTDTQYF
CDR3 DNA: TGTGCCAGTAGCAAAGGGACAGAAAACACAGATACGCAGTATTTT

D gene: TRBD2
J gene: TRBJ2-5
V gene: TRBV5-4
clone size: -
CDR3 protein: CASSFSTSGGRTQETQYF
CDR3 DNA: TGTGCCAGCAGCTTTTCGACTAGCGGGGGGAGAACTCAAGAGACCCAGTACTTC

D gene: TRBD1
J gene: TRBJ2-6
V gene: TRBV11-2
clone size: -
CDR3 protein: CAGQGMSGANVLTF
CDR3 DNA: TGTGCGGGACAGGGTATGTCTGGGGCCAACGTCCTGACTTTC

D gene: -
J gene: TRBJ1-1
V gene: TRBV5-1
clone size: once
CDR3 protein: CASSRGGTQNTEAFF
CDR3 DNA: TGCGCCAGCAGCCGAGGCGGTACGCAGAACACTGAAGCTTTCTTT

D gene: -
J gene: TRBJ2-5
V gene: TRBV30
clone size: -
CDR3 protein: CAWSVGAQTQYF
CDR3 DNA: TGTGCCTGGAGTGTCGGAGCTCAGACCCAGTACTTC

D gene: TRBD2
J gene: TRBJ2-5
V gene: TRBV9
clone size: few
CDR3 protein: CASSVRLAGETQYF
CDR3 DNA: TGTGCCAGCAGCGTTCGACTAGCGGGGGAGACCCAGTACTTC

D gene: TRBD1
J gene: TRBJ1-1
V gene: TRBV28
clone size: -
CDR3 protein: CASSSPGGLNTEAFF
CDR3 DNA: TGTGCCAGCAGTTCCCCAGGGGGCTTGAACACTGAAGCTTTCTTT